This TCR beta chain emerged from a study of blood T cell repertoires in COVID-19. Study-wide context: From T cells, B-cell-depleted T cells, or PBMCs came the material, which was cDNA or gDNA.

Authors' data handling: Reference gene primer amplification gave estimated nucleated cell counts. Clones were sequenced by immunoSEQ multiplex PCR, and TCRdb holds only the in-frame ones, with some missing. The DNA was the basis for D and trimming; V, J and clone size are from that table. The data show tens of thousands of clones, around nine tenths seen once. This CDR3 has 14 residues. Germline trimming cut 6 bases from V and 2 bases from J; bases unmatched to any gene: 4. The germline gives CDR1 ENHRY, CDR2 SYGVKD. This chain joins TRBV10-3 and TRBJ2-7; 10 bases fit TRBD1. This TCR was recovered from a man between 60 and 75 years old with COVID-19, enrolled during active disease. The sample comprised peripheral blood. CDR3 residues: CAISGDRGTYEQYF. CDR3 bases: TGTGCCATCAGCGGGGACAGGGGCACCTACGAGCAGTACTTC.